This is a list of T cell receptor beta chains from one sample in a study of blood T cell repertoires in COVID-19. The repertoire was sequenced with immunoSEQ multiplex PCR; TCRdb's copy has only in-frame clones and lacks some. The table lists 200,000 to 250,000 clones, roughly 90% of them singletons. Sample: PBMCs or T cells enriched from blood (not recorded which). The receptor source for this set is a middle-aged woman with acute COVID-19. Both conserved end residues are part of each CDR3. A D gene is named only where the DNA matches it firmly. Only some rows state a clone size, as once, few, many or a class for expanded clones.

CDR3nt: TGTGCTAGTGGTGACGACAGGGTCGGTGAAAAACTGTTTTTT
CDR3aa: CASGDDRVGEKLFF
v_gene: TRBV12-5
j_gene: TRBJ1-4
abundance: NA
d_gene: TRBD1

CDR3nt: TGTGCCAGCAGCTTGTTCTGGGGCGGAGGAAACACCATATATTTT
CDR3aa: CASSLFWGGGNTIYF
v_gene: TRBV5-8
j_gene: TRBJ1-3
abundance: NA
d_gene: NA

CDR3nt: TGTGCCTGGAGTGCTGGTGAGGCCGCGGGTCAGCCCCAGCATTTT
CDR3aa: CAWSAGEAAGQPQHF
v_gene: TRBV30
j_gene: TRBJ1-5
abundance: NA
d_gene: NA

CDR3nt: TGTGCCAGCAGCTTGAGCTACGAGCAGTACTTC
CDR3aa: CASSLSYEQYF
v_gene: TRBV7-2
j_gene: TRBJ2-7
abundance: NA
d_gene: NA

CDR3nt: TGTGCCAGCAGCTTCTACAGGGCATCGGATCAGAACACTGAAGCTTTCTTT
CDR3aa: CASSFYRASDQNTEAFF
v_gene: TRBV5-8
j_gene: TRBJ1-1
abundance: NA
d_gene: NA

CDR3nt: TGTGCCAGCAGCTCCCTCGGAGGGCTGTATGGCTACACCTTC
CDR3aa: CASSSLGGLYGYTF
v_gene: TRBV7-8
j_gene: TRBJ1-2
abundance: NA
d_gene: NA

CDR3nt: TGTGCCAGCAGTTTGGGCCTCTACACCTTC
CDR3aa: CASSLGLYTF
v_gene: TRBV2
j_gene: TRBJ1-2
abundance: NA
d_gene: NA

CDR3nt: TGTGCCAGCTCACCCCAACCGGGACAGGGGGCCCCGTGGCATTTT
CDR3aa: CASSPQPGQGAPWHF
v_gene: TRBV18
j_gene: TRBJ1-5
abundance: NA
d_gene: TRBD1

CDR3nt: TGTGCCAGCAGTGAAAGGGCCACCACAGGGCAGGCTTTCTTT
CDR3aa: CASSERATTGQAFF
v_gene: TRBV9
j_gene: TRBJ1-1
abundance: few
d_gene: NA

CDR3nt: TGTGCCAGCATGGCCCCCTCACAGGTGGGCAAAGCTTTCTTT
CDR3aa: CASMAPSQVGKAFF
v_gene: TRBV27
j_gene: TRBJ1-1
abundance: NA
d_gene: NA

CDR3nt: TGCGCCAGCAGCCCCGGAGGACTTGGTAATGAAAAACTGTTTTTT
CDR3aa: CASSPGGLGNEKLFF
v_gene: TRBV5-1
j_gene: TRBJ1-4
abundance: NA
d_gene: NA

CDR3nt: TGTGCCAGCTCCCGAGGGGGCTCGGACGAGACCCAGTACTTC
CDR3aa: CASSRGGSDETQYF
v_gene: TRBV18
j_gene: TRBJ2-5
abundance: NA
d_gene: TRBD1

CDR3nt: TGCAGCGTTGAAAAGGACAGGGGAACGACAGATACGCAGTATTTT
CDR3aa: CSVEKDRGTTDTQYF
v_gene: TRBV29-1
j_gene: TRBJ2-3
abundance: NA
d_gene: TRBD1

CDR3nt: TGTGCCACCAGTGGTAGGGACAGGGCAAGCAATCAGCCCCAGCATTTT
CDR3aa: CATSGRDRASNQPQHF
v_gene: TRBV15
j_gene: TRBJ1-5
abundance: NA
d_gene: TRBD1

CDR3nt: TGTGCCAGCAGTTACATAATCCCCTCAACTAATGAAAAACTGTTTTTT
CDR3aa: CASSYIIPSTNEKLFF
v_gene: TRBV6-5
j_gene: TRBJ1-4
abundance: NA
d_gene: NA

CDR3nt: TGTGCCAGCAGCTTAGACCGACAGAACCTGAACACTGAAGCTTTCTTT
CDR3aa: CASSLDRQNLNTEAFF
v_gene: TRBV7-8
j_gene: TRBJ1-1
abundance: NA
d_gene: NA

CDR3nt: TGTGCCAGCAGCCAAAGGGGGGGCACTGAAGCTTTCTTT
CDR3aa: CASSQRGGTEAFF
v_gene: TRBV3-1/TRBV3-2
j_gene: TRBJ1-1
abundance: once
d_gene: NA

CDR3nt: TGTGCCAGCAGACGGGACAGCTACAATGAGCAGTTCTTC
CDR3aa: CASRRDSYNEQFF
v_gene: TRBV12-3/TRBV12-4
j_gene: TRBJ2-1
abundance: NA
d_gene: TRBD1

CDR3nt: TGTGCCAGCAGCCATCTCGACAGGGGCCATGAAGCTTTCTTT
CDR3aa: CASSHLDRGHEAFF
v_gene: TRBV3-1/TRBV3-2
j_gene: TRBJ1-1
abundance: NA
d_gene: TRBD1

CDR3nt: TGTGCCAGCAGTTACTACGGGAGGGTGAACACTGAAGCTTTCTTT
CDR3aa: CASSYYGRVNTEAFF
v_gene: TRBV6-5
j_gene: TRBJ1-1
abundance: few
d_gene: NA

CDR3nt: TGTGCCAGCAGCCTACGCCTTACAGGGGGCGGTTTAACTAATGAAAAACTGTTTTTT
CDR3aa: CASSLRLTGGGLTNEKLFF
v_gene: TRBV11-2
j_gene: TRBJ1-4
abundance: NA
d_gene: TRBD1

CDR3nt: TGTGCCAGCAGCTTGGAGCTGAGATCGACTGAAGCTTTCTTT
CDR3aa: CASSLELRSTEAFF
v_gene: TRBV5-6
j_gene: TRBJ1-1
abundance: NA
d_gene: NA

CDR3nt: TGCGCCAGCAGCTTGGCCCAGGGGAACACTGAAGCTTTCTTT
CDR3aa: CASSLAQGNTEAFF
v_gene: TRBV5-1
j_gene: TRBJ1-1
abundance: once
d_gene: NA

CDR3nt: TGTGCCAGCAGCTTAGATGGCAGGGGGCACACTGAAGCTTTCTTT
CDR3aa: CASSLDGRGHTEAFF
v_gene: TRBV7-9
j_gene: TRBJ1-1
abundance: once
d_gene: TRBD1

CDR3nt: TGTGCCAGCTCATCCGGACAGGGGAGCAATCAGCCCCAGCATTTT
CDR3aa: CASSSGQGSNQPQHF
v_gene: TRBV18
j_gene: TRBJ1-5
abundance: NA
d_gene: TRBD1

CDR3nt: TGTGCCAGTAGTGAAATTAGCTTCGGCGGCTACACCTTC
CDR3aa: CASSEISFGGYTF
v_gene: TRBV19
j_gene: TRBJ1-2
abundance: NA
d_gene: NA

CDR3nt: TGTGCCAGCGGAAAACGACAGGCGGATGGAGCTTTCTTT
CDR3aa: CASGKRQADGAFF
v_gene: TRBV2
j_gene: TRBJ1-1
abundance: NA
d_gene: NA

CDR3nt: TGTGCCAGCACCGTTACCCGCACAGCGAACACTGAAGCTTTCTTT
CDR3aa: CASTVTRTANTEAFF
v_gene: TRBV6-5
j_gene: TRBJ1-1
abundance: NA
d_gene: NA

CDR3nt: TGTGCCAGCAGTGAACCAGCGGGGGGTAGCACAGATACGCAGTATTTT
CDR3aa: CASSEPAGGSTDTQYF
v_gene: TRBV6-1
j_gene: TRBJ2-3
abundance: NA
d_gene: TRBD2

CDR3nt: TGTGCCAGCAGCGAGGTGGTCGGAGGGGGCCATGGAAACACCATATATTTT
CDR3aa: CASSEVVGGGHGNTIYF
v_gene: TRBV6-2/TRBV6-3
j_gene: TRBJ1-3
abundance: NA
d_gene: TRBD1

CDR3nt: TGTGCCACCAGCAGAGCAGGACAGCCTACAGATACGCAGTATTTT
CDR3aa: CATSRAGQPTDTQYF
v_gene: TRBV15
j_gene: TRBJ2-3
abundance: NA
d_gene: NA

CDR3nt: TGTGCCAGCAGCTCGGCCGGGACAGGGGCAAATGAGCAGTTCTTC
CDR3aa: CASSSAGTGANEQFF
v_gene: TRBV6-5
j_gene: TRBJ2-1
abundance: NA
d_gene: TRBD1

CDR3nt: TGTGCCAGCAGCTTAACGTGGGGGACAGTCGATGGAAATGAGCAGTTCTTC
CDR3aa: CASSLTWGTVDGNEQFF
v_gene: TRBV7-3
j_gene: TRBJ2-1
abundance: NA
d_gene: TRBD1

CDR3nt: TGTGCCAGCTCCGACGGGGGAATATACAATGAGCAGTTCTTC
CDR3aa: CASSDGGIYNEQFF
v_gene: TRBV6-6
j_gene: TRBJ2-1
abundance: NA
d_gene: NA

CDR3nt: TGCGCCAGCACCGACCGCGGGGGGGTTATTTCACCCCTCCACTTT
CDR3aa: CASTDRGGVISPLHF
v_gene: TRBV5-1
j_gene: TRBJ1-6
abundance: NA
d_gene: NA

CDR3nt: TGTGCCAGCAGTGAAGGGTGGCAGGGTAGGACCCAGTACTTC
CDR3aa: CASSEGWQGRTQYF
v_gene: TRBV2
j_gene: TRBJ2-5
abundance: NA
d_gene: NA

CDR3nt: TGCGCCAGCAGCTTTTCGACCGGGACAGGGGGCGCCTCTGGCTACACCTTC
CDR3aa: CASSFSTGTGGASGYTF
v_gene: TRBV5-1
j_gene: TRBJ1-2
abundance: NA
d_gene: TRBD1

CDR3nt: TGTGCCAGCAGACGAGGGACAGCTCATGAAGCTTTCTTT
CDR3aa: CASRRGTAHEAFF
v_gene: TRBV3-1/TRBV3-2
j_gene: TRBJ1-1
abundance: NA
d_gene: TRBD1